These 20 T cell receptor beta chains were all obtained from the same sample, sequenced in a study of blood T cell repertoires in COVID-19. Generated by immunoSEQ multiplex PCR, the TCRdb table keeps only in-frame clones and is missing some. The profile shows 250,000 to 350,000 clones, roughly 86% of them singletons. The material sequenced was peripheral blood. The origin of the receptors is a woman between 45 and 65 years old who had recovered from COVID-19.

The rearrangement links TRBV6-2 or TRBV6-3 to TRBJ2-1, with 11 bases identical to TRBD2. V shed 2 bases, J shed 9 bases, and the junction held 9 bases outside the gene matches. The CDR3 is made up of 16 amino acids. Germline V gene data show CDR1 as MNHEY and CDR2 as SVGEGT. The CDR3 region is CASSYGGTSGSLEQFF. CDR3 nucleotide sequence: TGTGCCAGCAGTTACGGAGGAACTAGCGGGAGTCTTGAGCAGTTCTTC.

V usage is TRBV7-6 and J usage is TRBJ2-1; 9 nucleotides align to TRBD2. Germline V gene data show CDR1 as SGHVS and CDR2 as FNYEAQ. Trimming at V came to 3 bases and at J to 4 bases, leaving 4 bases not matched to a gene. The CDR3 is 15 amino acids. CDR3 amino acids: CASSLRGGLYNEQFF. The CDR3 nucleotides are TGTGCCAGCAGCTTGCGGGGGGGCCTTTACAATGAGCAGTTCTTC.

V is TRBV5-1 and J is TRBJ1-2, with a possible D match to TRBD1 (6 bases). The CDR3 covers 15 residues. In germline, CDR1 is SGHRS, CDR2 YFSETQ. V was clipped by 2 bases and J by 0 bases, with 11 bases between them. The CDR3 coding sequence is TGCGCCAGCAGCTTAGGACAGAACCCTAACTATGGCTACACCTTC. Encoded protein: CASSLGQNPNYGYTF.

The V call is TRBV7-8, the J call TRBJ2-2, with D uncertain. The CDR3 totals 13 residues. Germline V gene lookup returns CDR1 SGHVS and CDR2 FQNEAQ. V lost 1 base and J lost 6, with 6 bases in between. In DNA form, the CDR3 reads TGTGCCAGCAGCTTAGGAGTCTCCGGGGAGCTGTTTTTT. Translating gives CASSLGVSGELFF.

The rearrangement joins TRBV4-3 to TRBJ2-2; the match to TRBD2 covers 9 bases. Germline CDR1 reads LGHNA; CDR2 reads YSLEER. With V trimmed by 1 base and J by 6 bases, 6 bases remained unmatched. CDR3 length: 16 residues. Written as DNA, the CDR3 is TGCGCCAGCAGCCAAGGCCTGCGGGGGGGAGCCGGGGAGCTGTTTTTT. Translation: CASSQGLRGGAGELFF.

The rearrangement links TRBV7-2 to TRBJ2-1, with D perhaps matching TRBD1 (6 bases). The CDR3 sequence is 14 residues long. With 0 bases removed from V and 9 bases from J, the gap between germline ends came to 12 bases. Germline V gene lookup returns CDR1 SGHTA and CDR2 FQGNSA. The CDR3 coding sequence is TGTGCCAGCAGCTTAGCGCGCAGGGGCCCTGAGCAGTTCTTC. Amino acids: CASSLARRGPEQFF.

The J gene is TRBJ2-7, the V gene TRBV7-2; 9 bases align to TRBD2. V dropped 1 base and J dropped 6; count of bases not matched to a gene: 10. The CDR3 consists of 16 residues. Germline V CDR1 and CDR2: SGHTA, FQGNSA. In DNA form, the CDR3 reads TGTGCCAGCAGCTTAGGGATTGCGGGAGGGTTAGGCGAGCAGTACTTC. Translated: CASSLGIAGGLGEQYF.

The chain is built from TRBV7-9 and TRBJ2-5, with 7 bases matching TRBD2. The CDR3 length is 15 residues. The germline V gene has CDR1 SEHNR and CDR2 FQNEAQ (reference sequence). Trimming cost V 4 bases and J 7 bases; bases outside gene matches: 12. CDR3 sequence: CASSSAAGLRGTQYF. CDR3 sequence (DNA): TGTGCCAGCAGCTCGGCAGCGGGGCTGAGGGGGACCCAGTACTTC.

V usage is TRBV28 and J usage is TRBJ2-2; 8 bases line up with TRBD1. Germline trimming cut 8 bases from V and 6 bases from J; bases unmatched to any gene: 11. The CDR3 runs 15 residues. Germline CDR1 reads MDHEN; CDR2 reads SYDVKM. This CDR3 reads CASYPGQVFSGELFF. CDR3 in DNA: TGTGCCAGCTACCCGGGACAGGTGTTTTCCGGGGAGCTGTTTTTT.

The V call is TRBV27, the J call TRBJ2-4, with a weak D call TRBD1 (5 bases). The V gene's germline CDR1 is MNHEY and CDR2 SMNVEV (reference sequence). The CDR3 has 14 residues. Trimming removed 6 bases at V and 0 bases at J, with 9 bases between. The CDR3 loop is CASRSQGAKNIQYF. CDR3 DNA: TGTGCCAGCAGATCCCAGGGAGCCAAAAACATTCAGTACTTC.

The chain uses TRBV27 and TRBJ1-1; D gene unclear. The CDR3 runs 12 residues. V gave up 6 bases and J gave up 1 base, with 6 bases separating them. The V gene's germline CDR1 is MNHEY and CDR2 SMNVEV (reference sequence). The CDR3 here is CASREGNTEAFF. CDR3 nucleotide sequence: TGTGCCAGCAGGGAGGGGAACACTGAAGCTTTCTTT.

The rearrangement links TRBV28 to TRBJ1-2; no reliable D call. Trimming stripped 4 bases from V and 11 bases from J, with 8 bases between. Germline values: CDR1 MDHEN, CDR2 SYDVKM. The CDR3 loop spans 10 amino acids. The CDR3 bases are TGTGCCAGCAGTTCCAGAGGTTACACCTTC. Translating it yields CASSSRGYTF.

The chain combines TRBV7-8 with TRBJ1-1; 8 bases are shared with TRBD1. CDR1 and CDR2 from the germline V gene are SGHVS and FQNEAQ. The CDR3 contains 15 residues. V shed 2 bases and J 5 bases; nucleotides not matched to a gene: 7. The CDR3 loop is CASSLPGGDLTEAFF. The CDR3 region has the DNA TGTGCCAGCAGCTTACCAGGGGGCGATCTGACTGAAGCTTTCTTT.

This rearrangement joins TRBV4-1 to TRBJ2-3, with D unresolved. The CDR3 loop spans 17 amino acids. CDR1 is MGHRA, CDR2 YSYEKL, per germline. The ends were cut back, 1 base at V and 0 bases at J, with 14 bases in the middle. CDR3 coding DNA: TGCGCCAGCAGCCAAGGAGCCCCGACATATAGCACAGATACGCAGTATTTT. It yields the protein CASSQGAPTYSTDTQYF.

The V gene is TRBV6-5, the J gene TRBJ2-1; D unclear. Germline V lookup: CDR1 MNHEY, CDR2 SVGAGI. The germline V and J ends were trimmed by 8 bases and 5 bases, with 10 bases remaining between them. This CDR3 is built from 12 residues. In DNA, the CDR3 is TGTGCCAGCCGCGGAACGAACAATGAGCAGTTCTTC. This encodes CASRGTNNEQFF.

This sequence joins TRBV4-2 and TRBJ2-5; tentatively, D is TRBD2 (7 bases). Germline V gives CDR1 LGHNA, CDR2 YNFKEQ. V was pared by 0 bases and J by 5 bases, with 16 bases between. The CDR3 consists of 16 residues. The chain's CDR3 is CASSQEASGTGETQYF. In DNA form, the CDR3 reads TGTGCCAGCAGCCAAGAAGCTAGCGGAACAGGGGAGACCCAGTACTTC.

The DNA for the CDR3 is TGTGCCAGCAGCCAAGGAGGACAGGCCCCCACTGTCTTCTTT. Protein sequence: CASSQGGQAPTVFF. The V and J genes are TRBV3-1 (or the pseudogene TRBV3-2) and TRBJ1-1, with 7 bases matching TRBD1. CDR1 and CDR2 (germline): LGHDT, YNNKEL (reference sequence). The CDR3 has 14 amino acids. Trimming cost V 1 base and J 14 bases; bases outside gene matches: 13.

V usage is TRBV7-2 and J usage is TRBJ2-3; 9 bases are a match to TRBD2. Germline V gives CDR1 SGHTA, CDR2 FQGNSA. The trim removed 5 bases at V and 8 bases at J, leaving 11 bases unmatched. The CDR3 runs to 15 residues. In DNA form, the CDR3 reads TGTGCCAGCAGCCGTCGAGGAGCGGGAGGCCTTACGCAGTATTTT. Its protein is CASSRRGAGGLTQYF.

The J gene is TRBJ2-7, the V gene TRBV7-9; 10 bases are a match to TRBD1. The CDR3 spans 16 residues. CDR1 is SEHNR and CDR2 is FQNEAQ in the germline V gene (reference sequence). Trimming took 5 bases from V and 3 from J; bases not matched to a gene: 10. CDR3 DNA sequence: TGTGCCAGCAGCAGAAGCGACAGGGGGCTTCTCTACGAGCAGTACTTC. Its protein is CASSRSDRGLLYEQYF. The entire variable domain, with the rest obtained from reference TRBV7-9 and TRBJ2-7, is as follows: DTGVSQNPRHKITKRGQNVTFRCDPISEHNRLYWYRQTLGQGPEFLTYFQNEAQLEKSRLLSDRFSAERPKGSFSTLEIQRTEQGDSAMYLCASSRSDRGLLYEQYFGPGTRLTVT.

V and J are TRBV4-3 and TRBJ1-6, with D possibly matching TRBD1 (6 bases). The CDR3 runs 16 residues. CDR1 and CDR2 from the germline V gene are LGHNA and YSLEER. V was clipped by 1 base and J by 6 bases, with 13 bases between them. CDR3 loop: CASSQVRGAGNSPLHF. CDR3 DNA sequence: TGCGCCAGCAGCCAAGTGCGGGGGGCAGGTAATTCACCCCTCCACTTT.